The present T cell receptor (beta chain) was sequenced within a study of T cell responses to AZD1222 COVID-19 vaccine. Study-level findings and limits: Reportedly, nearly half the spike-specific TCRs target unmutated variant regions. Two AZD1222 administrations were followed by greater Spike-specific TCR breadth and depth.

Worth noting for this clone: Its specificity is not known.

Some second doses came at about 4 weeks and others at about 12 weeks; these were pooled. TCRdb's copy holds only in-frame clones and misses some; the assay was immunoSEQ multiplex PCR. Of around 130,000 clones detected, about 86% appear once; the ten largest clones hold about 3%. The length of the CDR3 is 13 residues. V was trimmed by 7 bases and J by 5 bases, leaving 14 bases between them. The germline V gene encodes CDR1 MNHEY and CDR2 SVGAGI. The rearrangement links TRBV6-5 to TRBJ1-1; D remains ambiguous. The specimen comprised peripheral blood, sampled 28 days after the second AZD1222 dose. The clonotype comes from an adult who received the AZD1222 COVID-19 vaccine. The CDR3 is CASTLSHTTEAFF. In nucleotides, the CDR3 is TGTGCCAGCACTCTAAGCCACACAACTGAAGCTTTCTTT.